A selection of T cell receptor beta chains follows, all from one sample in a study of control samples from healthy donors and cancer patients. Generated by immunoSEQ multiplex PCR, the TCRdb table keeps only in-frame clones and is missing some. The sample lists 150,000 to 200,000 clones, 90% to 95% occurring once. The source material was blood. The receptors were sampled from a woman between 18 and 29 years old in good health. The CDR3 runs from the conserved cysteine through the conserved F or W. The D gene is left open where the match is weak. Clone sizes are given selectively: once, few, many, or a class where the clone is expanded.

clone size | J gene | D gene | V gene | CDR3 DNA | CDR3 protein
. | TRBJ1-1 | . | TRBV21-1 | TGTGCCAGCATCCACCGGACAGGGACGAACACTGAAGCTTTCTTT | CASIHRTGTNTEAFF
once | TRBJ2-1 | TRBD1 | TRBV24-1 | TGTGCCACCAGTGATAGGACAGGGGGCGTTGAGCAGTTCTTC | CATSDRTGGVEQFF
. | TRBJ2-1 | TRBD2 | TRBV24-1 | TGTGCCACCAGTGATCCCGGGACTACAAGTAGACCCTCCTACAATGAGCAGTTCTTC | CATSDPGTTSRPSYNEQFF
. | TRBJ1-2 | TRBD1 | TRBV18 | TGTGCCAGCTCACTTCGGACAGGGGCCCCCGTTAACTATGGCTACACCTTC | CASSLRTGAPVNYGYTF
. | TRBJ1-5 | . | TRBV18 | TGTGCCAGCTCGCCGAACAGCGCCAATCAGCCCCAGCATTTT | CASSPNSANQPQHF
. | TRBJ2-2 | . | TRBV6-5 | TGTGCCAGCAGTTACCTCCGAAGGGTCGGGGAGCTGTTTTTT | CASSYLRRVGELFF
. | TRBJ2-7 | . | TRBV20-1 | TGCAGTGCTCCGACTATTTCCGAGCAGTACTTC | CSAPTISEQYF
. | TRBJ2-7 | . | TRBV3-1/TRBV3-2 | TGTGCCAGCAGCCACTCCCTGGCCCCCTACGAGCAGTACTTC | CASSHSLAPYEQYF
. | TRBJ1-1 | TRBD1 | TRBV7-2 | TGTGCCAGCAGGGGACAGGGAGACACTGAAGCTTTCTTT | CASRGQGDTEAFF
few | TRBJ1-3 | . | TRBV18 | TGTGCCAGCTCACCGACCGCCCCTGGAAACACCATATATTTT | CASSPTAPGNTIYF
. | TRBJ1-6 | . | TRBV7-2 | TGTGCCAGCAGCTTAATGGGGAGCTCCTATAATTCACCCCTCCACTTT | CASSLMGSSYNSPLHF
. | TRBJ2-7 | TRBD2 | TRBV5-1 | TGCGCCAGCAGCTTGTTGAGGTGGGTTGGTTCGGGACTAGCGGAAAAGAGCTCCTACGAGCAGTACTTC | CASSLLRWVGSGLAEKSSYEQYF
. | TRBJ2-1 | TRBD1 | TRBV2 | TGTGCCCAACAGGGGGCCTCCTACAATGAGCAGTTCTTC | CAQQGASYNEQFF
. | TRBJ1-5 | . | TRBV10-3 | TGTGCCATCAGGGATGGGACGAGCAATCAGCCCCAGCATTTT | CAIRDGTSNQPQHF
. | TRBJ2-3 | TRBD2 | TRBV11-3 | TGTGCCAGCAGCTCCCCGGGGACTAGTTCAGATACGCAGTATTTT | CASSSPGTSSDTQYF
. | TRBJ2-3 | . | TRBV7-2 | TGTGCCAGCAGCTTAGGGGGCAGATCCACAGATACGCAGTATTTT | CASSLGGRSTDTQYF
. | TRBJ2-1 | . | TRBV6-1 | TGTGCCAGCAGTGATTTCGGGACTGGATCCAGGGGTGAGCAGTTCTTC | CASSDFGTGSRGEQFF
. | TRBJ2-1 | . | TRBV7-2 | TGTGCCAGCAGCCCAACCTTAACGAACAATGAGCAGTTCTTC | CASSPTLTNNEQFF
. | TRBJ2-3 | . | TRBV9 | TGTGCCAGCAGCGACGAGGACAGCGATTACACAGATACGCAGTATTTT | CASSDEDSDYTDTQYF
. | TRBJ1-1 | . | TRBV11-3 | TGTGCCAGCAGCTTAGACGGAATGAGCACTGAAGCTTTCTTT | CASSLDGMSTEAFF
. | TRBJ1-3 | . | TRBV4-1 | TGCGCCAGCAGCCAACCTCAGCAGGGAAGCTCTGGAAACACCATATATTTT | CASSQPQQGSSGNTIYF
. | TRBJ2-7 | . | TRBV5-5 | TGTGCCAGCAGCCCTCCAGGGGTTAGCTCCTACGAGCAGTACTTC | CASSPPGVSSYEQYF
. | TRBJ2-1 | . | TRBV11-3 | TGTGCCAGCAGCCCATTCGACAGCTACAATGAGCAGTTCTTC | CASSPFDSYNEQFF
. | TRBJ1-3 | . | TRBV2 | TGTGCCAGCAAGGGGGGGAGCTCTGGAAACACCATATATTTT | CASKGGSSGNTIYF
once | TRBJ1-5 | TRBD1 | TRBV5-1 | TGCGCCAGCAGCTGGGGACAGGGAAGTAATCAGCCCCAGCATTTT | CASSWGQGSNQPQHF
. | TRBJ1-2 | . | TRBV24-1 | TGTGCCACCAGTGATACGGACTTCTATGGCTACACCTTC | CATSDTDFYGYTF
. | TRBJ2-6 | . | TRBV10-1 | TGCGCCAGCAGTTCAGGAGTGCCTAACTCTGGGGCCAACGTCCTGACTTTC | CASSSGVPNSGANVLTF
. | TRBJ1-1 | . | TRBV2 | TGTGCCAGCAGGCCTTTTGGCACTGAAGCTTTCTTT | CASRPFGTEAFF
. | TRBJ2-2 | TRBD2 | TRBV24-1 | TGTGCCACCAGTGATTTACTAGCGGGGTGGAACACCGGGGAGCTGTTTTTT | CATSDLLAGWNTGELFF
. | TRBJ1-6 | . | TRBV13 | TGTGCCAGCAGCTTAGGGGGGTATTCACCCCTCCACTTT | CASSLGGYSPLHF
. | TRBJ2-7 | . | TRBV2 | TGTGCCAGCAGTGAATCCACCTACGAGCAGTACTTC | CASSESTYEQYF
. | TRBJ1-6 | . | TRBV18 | TGTGCCAGCTCACCACAGGTCGGGGGTTCGAATTCACCCCTCCACTTT | CASSPQVGGSNSPLHF
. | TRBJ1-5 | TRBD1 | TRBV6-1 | TGTGCCAGCAGTGATACAGGGACAGTTAATCAGCCCCAGCATTTT | CASSDTGTVNQPQHF
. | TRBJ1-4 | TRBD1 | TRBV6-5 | TGTGCCAGCAGTTACCCCCTGACAGGGACTTCTGAAAAACTGTTTTTT | CASSYPLTGTSEKLFF
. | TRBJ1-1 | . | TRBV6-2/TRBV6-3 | TGTGCCAGCAGTTACCGTTTAACAGGGTGGACTGAAGCTTTCTTT | CASSYRLTGWTEAFF
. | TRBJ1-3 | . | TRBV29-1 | TGCAGCGTTGAAGGTCGAGGGGATGGAAACACCATATATTTT | CSVEGRGDGNTIYF
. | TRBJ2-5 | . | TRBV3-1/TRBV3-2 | TGTGCCAGCAGCCACCAATTCCTAGCGAACAATCTCCAAGAGACCCAGTACTTC | CASSHQFLANNLQETQYF
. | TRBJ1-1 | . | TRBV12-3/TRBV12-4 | TGTGCCAGCAGTTTCCTCATAGACACTGAAGCTTTCTTT | CASSFLIDTEAFF
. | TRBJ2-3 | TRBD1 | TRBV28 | TGTGCCAGCAGTCGAGACAGGGACACAGATACGCAGTATTTT | CASSRDRDTDTQYF
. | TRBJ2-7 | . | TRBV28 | TGTGCCAGCAATAACGGAGGGACTGTCTACGAGCAGTACTTC | CASNNGGTVYEQYF
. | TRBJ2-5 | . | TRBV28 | TGTGCCAGCAAGAGCGACCAAGAGACCCAGTACTTC | CASKSDQETQYF
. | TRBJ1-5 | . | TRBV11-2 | TGTGCCAGCAGCTTGGGATACTATAGCAATCAGCCCCAGCATTTT | CASSLGYYSNQPQHF
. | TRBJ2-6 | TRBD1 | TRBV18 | TGTGCCAGCTCATCCGGGACAGGGGGCTCTGGGGCCAACGTCCTGACTTTC | CASSSGTGGSGANVLTF